This TCR beta chain was sequenced during a study of Graves' ophthalmopathy and Graves' hyperthyroidism. Study findings and constraints: Blood also carried most expanded thyroid clonotypes exceeding 0.001 frequency.

In the case of this clonotype: As yet, its antigen is unknown.

RNA served as the template for amplifying TCR beta CDR3 regions. First-round RT-PCR used HTBI primers; second-round multiplex PCR followed. Each CDR3 protein gets one entry after TCRdb re-called the multiplex PCR reads with MiXCR. The data contain 650,000 to 900,000 distinct CDR3 sequences, roughly two fifths of them singletons. Patients were excluded if they had other autoimmune diseases or uncontrolled infections, and likewise if pregnancy or lactation applied. The authors diagnosed from clinical symptoms, serum thyroxine, TRAb, thyroid ultrasound and orbital computed tomography. Germline V gives CDR1 SEHNR, CDR2 FQNEAQ (reference sequence). The CDR3 loop spans 11 amino acids. V shed 1 base and J shed 9 bases, with 6 bases lying between them.

The rearrangement uses TRBV7-9 and TRBJ1-2; the D is unclear. Sequencing input: peripheral blood. This TCR was recovered from an adult man with Graves' ophthalmopathy. The CDR3 DNA is TGTGCCAGCAGCTTAGATGTCAGCTACACCTTC. It translates to CASSLDVSYTF.